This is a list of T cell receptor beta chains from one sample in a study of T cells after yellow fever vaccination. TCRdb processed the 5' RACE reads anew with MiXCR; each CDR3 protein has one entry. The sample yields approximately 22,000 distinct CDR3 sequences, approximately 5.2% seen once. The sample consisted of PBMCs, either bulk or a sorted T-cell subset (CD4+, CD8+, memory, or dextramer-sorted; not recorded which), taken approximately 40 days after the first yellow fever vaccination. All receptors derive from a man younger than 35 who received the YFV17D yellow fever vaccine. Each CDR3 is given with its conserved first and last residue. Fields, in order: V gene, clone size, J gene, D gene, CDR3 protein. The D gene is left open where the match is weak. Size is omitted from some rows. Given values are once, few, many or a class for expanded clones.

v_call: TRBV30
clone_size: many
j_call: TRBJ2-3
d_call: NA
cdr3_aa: CASRGPGDTDTQYF

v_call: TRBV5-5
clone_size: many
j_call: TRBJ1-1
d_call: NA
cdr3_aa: CASSLQGRTEAFF

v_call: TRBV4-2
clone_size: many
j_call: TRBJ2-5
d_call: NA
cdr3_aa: CASSLTRLNQETQYF

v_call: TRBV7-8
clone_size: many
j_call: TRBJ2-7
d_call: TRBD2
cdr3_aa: CASSPGLAGLNEQYF

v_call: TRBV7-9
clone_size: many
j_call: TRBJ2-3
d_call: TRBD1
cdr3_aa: CASSSGDRSFTDTQYF

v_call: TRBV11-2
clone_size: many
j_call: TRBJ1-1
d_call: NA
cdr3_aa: CASGIQEALGAFF

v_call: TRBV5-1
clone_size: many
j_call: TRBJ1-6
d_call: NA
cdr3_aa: CASSSEVDSPLHF

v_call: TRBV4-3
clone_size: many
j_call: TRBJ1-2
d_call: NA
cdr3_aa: CASSPGPKTNYGYTF

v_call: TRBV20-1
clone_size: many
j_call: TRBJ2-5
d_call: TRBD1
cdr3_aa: CSAPRDRVETQYF

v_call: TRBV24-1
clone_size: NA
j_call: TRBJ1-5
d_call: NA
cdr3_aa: CASRKGDPTYQPQHF

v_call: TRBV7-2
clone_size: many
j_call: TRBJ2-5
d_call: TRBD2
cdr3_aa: CASSLNGGAIETQYF

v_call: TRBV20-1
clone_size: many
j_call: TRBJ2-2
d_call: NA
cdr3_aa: CSARGNTRSNTGELFF

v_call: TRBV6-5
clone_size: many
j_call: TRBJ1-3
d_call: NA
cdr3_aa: CASIRGDGNTIYF

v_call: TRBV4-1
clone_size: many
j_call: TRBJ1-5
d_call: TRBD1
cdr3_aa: CASSQDRWTGDAQPQHF

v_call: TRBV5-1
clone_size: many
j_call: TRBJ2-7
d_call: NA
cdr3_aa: CASSTGWGPYEQYF

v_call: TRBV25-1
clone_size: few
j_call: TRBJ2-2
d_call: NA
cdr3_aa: CASSDGRTFTGELFF

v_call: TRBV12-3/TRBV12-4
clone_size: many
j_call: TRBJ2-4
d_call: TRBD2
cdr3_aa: CASSLAREGNIQYF

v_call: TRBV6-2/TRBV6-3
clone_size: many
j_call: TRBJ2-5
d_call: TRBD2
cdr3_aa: CASSRRLAGVETQYF

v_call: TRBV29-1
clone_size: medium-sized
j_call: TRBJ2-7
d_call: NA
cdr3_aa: CSVRAGDSYEQYF

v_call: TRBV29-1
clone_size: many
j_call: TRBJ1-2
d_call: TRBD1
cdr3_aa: CSVAGQGADGYTF

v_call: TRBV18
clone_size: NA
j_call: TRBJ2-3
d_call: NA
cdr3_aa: CASAISGRSDTQYF

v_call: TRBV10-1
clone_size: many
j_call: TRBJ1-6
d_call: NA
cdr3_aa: CASSDPGELGSPLHF

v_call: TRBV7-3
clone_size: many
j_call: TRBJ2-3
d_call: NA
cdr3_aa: CASSLSQTWDTQYF

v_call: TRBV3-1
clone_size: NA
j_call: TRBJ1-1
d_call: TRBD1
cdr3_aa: CACSGKYRGLGRNTEAFF

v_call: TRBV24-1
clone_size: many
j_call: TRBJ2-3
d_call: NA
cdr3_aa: CATSDSSQVKQYF

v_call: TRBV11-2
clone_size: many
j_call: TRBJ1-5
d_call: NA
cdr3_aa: CASSLDGGNQPQHF

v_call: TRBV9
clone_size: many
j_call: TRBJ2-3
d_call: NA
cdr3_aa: CASRSPPGSTDTQYF

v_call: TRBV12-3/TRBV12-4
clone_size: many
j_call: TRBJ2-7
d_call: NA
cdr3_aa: CASSLGGNEQYF

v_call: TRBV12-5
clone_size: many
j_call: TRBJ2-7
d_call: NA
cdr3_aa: CASSNRVGNYEQYF

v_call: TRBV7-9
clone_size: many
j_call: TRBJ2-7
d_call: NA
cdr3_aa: CASSFRQGYEQYF

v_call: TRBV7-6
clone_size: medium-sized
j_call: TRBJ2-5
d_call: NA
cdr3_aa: CASSLVLRETQYF

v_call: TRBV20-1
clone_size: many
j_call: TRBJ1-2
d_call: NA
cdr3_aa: CSAPINGPPGNGYTF

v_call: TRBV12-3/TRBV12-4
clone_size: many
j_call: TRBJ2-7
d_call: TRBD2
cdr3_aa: CASSSPRTSGGGEQYF

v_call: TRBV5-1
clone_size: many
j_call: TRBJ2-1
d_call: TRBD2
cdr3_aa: CASRSGAPTSGAHNEQFF

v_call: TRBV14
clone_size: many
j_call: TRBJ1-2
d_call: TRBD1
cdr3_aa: CASSQGQGYGYTF

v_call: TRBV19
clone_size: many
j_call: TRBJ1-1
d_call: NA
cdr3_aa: CASSIESGTEAFF

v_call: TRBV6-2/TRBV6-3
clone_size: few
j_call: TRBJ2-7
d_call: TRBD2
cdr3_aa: CASHPRTSGSYEQYF

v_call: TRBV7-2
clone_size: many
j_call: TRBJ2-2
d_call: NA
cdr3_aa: CASSLSGHATGELFF

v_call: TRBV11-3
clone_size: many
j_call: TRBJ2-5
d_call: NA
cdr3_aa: CASSLADQETQYF

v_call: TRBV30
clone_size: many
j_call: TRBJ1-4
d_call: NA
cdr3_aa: CAWSEATNEKLFF

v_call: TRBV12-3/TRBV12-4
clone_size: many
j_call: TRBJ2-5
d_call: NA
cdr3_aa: CASSLWGSETQYF

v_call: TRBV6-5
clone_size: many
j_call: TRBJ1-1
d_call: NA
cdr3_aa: CASQTPQGTEAFF

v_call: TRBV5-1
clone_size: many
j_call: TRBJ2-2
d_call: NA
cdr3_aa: CASSLRPLGGLENTGELFF

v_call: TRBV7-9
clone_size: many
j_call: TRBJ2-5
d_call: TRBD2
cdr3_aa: CASSLVGGLAGQETQYF

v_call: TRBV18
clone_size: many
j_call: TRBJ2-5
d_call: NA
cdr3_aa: CASSPAQETQYF

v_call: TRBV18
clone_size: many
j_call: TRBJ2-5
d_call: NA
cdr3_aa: CASSLTEQETQYF

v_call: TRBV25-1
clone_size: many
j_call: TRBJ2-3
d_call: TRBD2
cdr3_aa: CASSEEGTSGGGDTQYF

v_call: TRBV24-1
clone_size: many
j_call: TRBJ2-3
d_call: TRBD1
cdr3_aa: CATSDWGQGYTDTQYF

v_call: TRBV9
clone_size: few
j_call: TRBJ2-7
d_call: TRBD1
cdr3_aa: CASSPTTGNEQYF

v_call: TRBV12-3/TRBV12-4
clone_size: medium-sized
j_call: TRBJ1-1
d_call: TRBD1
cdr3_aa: CASSFLRGGTGDLVNTEAFF

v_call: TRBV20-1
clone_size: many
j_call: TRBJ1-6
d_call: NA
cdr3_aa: CSVPGMRVLHF

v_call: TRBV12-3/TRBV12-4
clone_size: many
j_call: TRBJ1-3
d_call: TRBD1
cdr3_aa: CASTLQGAGNTIYF

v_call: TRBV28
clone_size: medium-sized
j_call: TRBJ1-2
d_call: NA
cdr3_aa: CASSLIPGPSGGYTF